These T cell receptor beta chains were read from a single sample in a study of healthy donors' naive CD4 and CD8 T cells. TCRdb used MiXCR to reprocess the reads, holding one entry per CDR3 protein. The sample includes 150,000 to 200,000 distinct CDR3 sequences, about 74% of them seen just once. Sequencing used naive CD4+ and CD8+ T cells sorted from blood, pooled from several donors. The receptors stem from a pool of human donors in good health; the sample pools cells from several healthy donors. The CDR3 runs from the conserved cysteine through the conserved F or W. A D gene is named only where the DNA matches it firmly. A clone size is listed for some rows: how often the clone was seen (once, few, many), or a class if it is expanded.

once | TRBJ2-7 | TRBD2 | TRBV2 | CAGLAGFSHEQYF | TGTGCCGGGTTAGCGGGGTTCTCACACGAGCAGTACTTC
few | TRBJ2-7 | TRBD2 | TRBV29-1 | CSVGLANSYEQYF | TGCAGCGTAGGACTAGCGAACTCCTACGAGCAGTACTTC
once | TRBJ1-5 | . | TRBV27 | CASSLSGGGLSHF | TGTGCCAGCAGTTTATCGGGAGGGGGACTATCCCATTTT
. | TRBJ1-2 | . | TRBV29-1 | CSDNYGYTF | TGCAGCGATAACTATGGCTACACCTTC
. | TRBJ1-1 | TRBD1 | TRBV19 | CASSIVPDRVRTEAFF | TGTGCCAGTAGTATCGTCCCAGACAGGGTTAGGACTGAAGCTTTCTTT
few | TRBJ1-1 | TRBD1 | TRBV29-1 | CSVNPTGRVTEAFF | TGCAGCGTTAACCCGACAGGGAGGGTCACTGAAGCTTTCTTT
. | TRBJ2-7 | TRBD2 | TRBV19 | CASLGLADPYEQYF | TGTGCCAGTCTGGGGCTAGCGGACCCCTACGAGCAGTACTTC
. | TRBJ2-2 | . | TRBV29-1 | CSVGGPPGELFF | TGCAGCGTTGGGGGACCGCCCGGGGAGCTGTTTTTT
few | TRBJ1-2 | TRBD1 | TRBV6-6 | CASSGGGGYTF | TGTGCCAGCTCAGGGGGCGGCGGCTACACCTTC
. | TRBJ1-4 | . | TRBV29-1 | CSVEVVAATNEKLFF | TGCAGCGTTGAAGTGGTCGCAGCAACTAATGAAAAACTGTTTTTT
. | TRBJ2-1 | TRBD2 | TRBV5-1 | CASSLVLAGSYNEQFF | TGCGCCAGCAGCTTGGTACTAGCGGGCTCCTACAATGAGCAGTTCTTC
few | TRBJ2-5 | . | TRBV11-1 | CASSSWTDRGQETQYF | TGTGCCAGCAGCTCGTGGACGGATCGGGGACAAGAGACCCAGTACTTC
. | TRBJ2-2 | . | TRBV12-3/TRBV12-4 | CASRLNTGELFF | TGTGCCAGCAGGTTGAACACCGGGGAGCTGTTTTTT
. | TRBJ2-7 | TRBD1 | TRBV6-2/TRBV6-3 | CASGIRGLYEQYF | TGTGCCAGCGGGATAAGGGGGCTCTACGAGCAGTACTTC
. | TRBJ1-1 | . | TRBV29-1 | CSVAQDMNTEAFF | TGCAGCGTTGCCCAGGACATGAACACTGAAGCTTTCTTT
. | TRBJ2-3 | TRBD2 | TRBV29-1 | CSVKTGTIYSTDTQYF | TGCAGCGTTAAAACCGGGACTATATATAGCACAGATACGCAGTATTTT
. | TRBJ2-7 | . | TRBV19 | CASSIAARTYEQYF | TGTGCCAGTAGTATAGCTGCACGAACCTACGAGCAGTACTTC
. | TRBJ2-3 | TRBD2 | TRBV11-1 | CASSSGLAGADTQYF | TGTGCCAGCAGCTCGGGACTAGCGGGAGCTGATACGCAGTATTTT
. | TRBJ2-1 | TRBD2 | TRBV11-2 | CASSFGTSFEQFF | TGTGCCAGCAGCTTTGGGACTAGTTTTGAGCAGTTCTTC
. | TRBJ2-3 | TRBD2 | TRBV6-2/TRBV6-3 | CASSSRGLAGGPDTQYF | TGTGCCAGCAGTTCCAGGGGACTAGCGGGGGGCCCAGATACGCAGTATTTT
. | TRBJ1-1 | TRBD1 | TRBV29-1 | CSVSTGMNTEAFF | TGCAGCGTCTCGACAGGGATGAACACTGAAGCTTTCTTT
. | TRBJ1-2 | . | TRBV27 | CASGQNYGYTF | TGTGCCAGCGGGCAAAACTATGGCTACACCTTC
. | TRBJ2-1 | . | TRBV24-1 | CATSDPTGGRPIEQFF | TGTGCCACCAGTGACCCGACGGGTGGGCGGCCGATTGAGCAGTTCTTC
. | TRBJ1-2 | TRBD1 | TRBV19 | CASSIGETGGAGYTF | TGTGCCAGTAGTATCGGCGAGACAGGGGGCGCTGGCTACACCTTC
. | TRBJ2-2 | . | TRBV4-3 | CASSQSPGTDNTGELFF | TGCGCCAGCAGCCAGTCCCCCGGGACTGATAACACCGGGGAGCTGTTTTTT
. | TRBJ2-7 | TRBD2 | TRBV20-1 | CSAGLAGGSSYEQYF | TGCAGTGCTGGATTAGCGGGAGGGTCCTCCTACGAGCAGTACTTC
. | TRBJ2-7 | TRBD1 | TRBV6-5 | CASSYSLSTGTYEQYF | TGTGCCAGCAGTTACTCATTGTCGACAGGGACCTACGAGCAGTACTTC
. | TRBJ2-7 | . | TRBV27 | CASSFGANWGEQYF | TGTGCCAGCAGTTTCGGAGCCAATTGGGGCGAGCAGTACTTC
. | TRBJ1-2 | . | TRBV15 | CATSGSRGGGYTF | TGTGCCACCAGCGGTTCCAGGGGAGGTGGCTACACCTTC
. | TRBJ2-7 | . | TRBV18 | CASSRRYSVLTYEQYF | TGTGCCAGCTCACGACGGTACAGCGTATTAACCTACGAGCAGTACTTC
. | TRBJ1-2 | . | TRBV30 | CAWSVWGLSGYTF | TGTGCCTGGAGTGTATGGGGCTTGAGTGGCTACACCTTC
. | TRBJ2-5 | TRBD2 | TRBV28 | CASRPATTSDKTQYF | TGTGCCAGCAGACCAGCAACCACTAGCGACAAGACCCAGTACTTC
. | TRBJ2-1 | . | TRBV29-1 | CSVESRDEQFF | TGCAGCGTTGAATCCCGCGATGAGCAGTTCTTC
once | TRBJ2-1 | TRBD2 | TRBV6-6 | CASTKQGLGEQFF | TGTGCCAGCACCAAACAGGGACTAGGTGAGCAGTTCTTC
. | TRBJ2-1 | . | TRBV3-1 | CASSQVRQRFSYNEQFF | TGTGCCAGCAGCCAAGTTAGGCAGCGATTCTCCTACAATGAGCAGTTCTTC
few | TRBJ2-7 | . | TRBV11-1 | CASSLSPLYEQYF | TGTGCCAGCAGCTTAAGCCCCCTTTACGAGCAGTACTTC
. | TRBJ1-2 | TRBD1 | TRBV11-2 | CASSLAGTGESYTF | TGTGCCAGCAGCTTAGCTGGGACAGGGGAAAGCTACACCTTC
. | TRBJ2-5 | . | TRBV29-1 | CSVESRAQETQYF | TGCAGCGTCGAAAGCCGGGCACAAGAGACCCAGTACTTC
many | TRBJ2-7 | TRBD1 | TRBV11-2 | CASSLGQGAYEQYF | TGTGCCAGCAGTCTTGGACAGGGGGCCTACGAGCAGTACTTC
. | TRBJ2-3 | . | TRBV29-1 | CSVELYPNTDTQYF | TGCAGCGTTGAACTCTACCCCAACACAGATACGCAGTATTTT
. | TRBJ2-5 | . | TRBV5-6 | CASSLTVNGRNQETQYF | TGTGCCAGCAGCTTGACAGTGAATGGACGAAATCAAGAGACCCAGTACTTC
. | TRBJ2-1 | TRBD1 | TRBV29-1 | CSVVRTGSYNEQFF | TGCAGCGTTGTCCGGACAGGCTCCTACAATGAGCAGTTCTTC
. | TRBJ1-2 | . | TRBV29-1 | CSVVVVYGYTF | TGCAGCGTTGTGGTCGTTTATGGCTACACCTTC
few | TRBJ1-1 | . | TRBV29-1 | CSVGLNTEAFF | TGCAGCGTTGGGTTAAACACTGAAGCTTTCTTT
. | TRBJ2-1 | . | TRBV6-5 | CASSYSWVDEQFF | TGTGCCAGCAGTTACTCGTGGGTAGATGAGCAGTTCTTC